Following are 7 T cell receptor beta chains from one sample sequenced in a study of T cells in women clearing cervical HPV infection. Here immunoSEQ multiplex PCR was the method, and the copy in TCRdb shows in-frame clones only, minus some. The sample totals more than 15,000 clones. The material sequenced was blood buffy coat. The origin of the receptors is a woman between 18 and 75 years old with a cervical HPV16 infection that either progressed to CIN3+ or cleared (not recorded which).

Concerning this clone: The read terminates 3 residues ahead of where the CDR3 ends, so the germline J gene completes it. The chain is built from TRBV30 and TRBJ2-3; 12 positions match TRBD2. Germline-derived CDR1 and CDR2 are GTSNPN and SVGIG (reference sequence). V lost 0 bases, J lost 6 bases, and 7 bases stayed unmatched. The CDR3 consists of 16 residues. The sequenced CDR3 bases are TGTGCCTGGAGTGTTACTAGCGGGAGGTTCGGGGATACG. This sequence encodes CAWSVTSGRFGDT. The complete CDR3 sequence is CAWSVTSGRFGDTQYF.

As regards this clone: The read terminates 3 residues before the CDR3 end, so the remaining end is supplied by the germline J gene. This chain connects TRBV20-1 to TRBJ2-1; 14 bases line up with TRBD2. V lost 6 bases and J lost 7; bases outside the gene matches: 5. The germline V gene has CDR1 DFQATT and CDR2 SNEGSKA (reference sequence). The CDR3 covers 14 residues. CDR3 sequence: CSARLAGGRNEQFF. Partial CDR3 DNA: TGCAGTGCAAGACTAGCGGGGGGGCGAAATGAG.

A remark on this clone: Coverage ceases 3 residues before the CDR3 finishes, and the germline J gene fills in the end. The chain joins TRBV29-1 to TRBJ1-2; the D gene is possibly TRBD1 (6 bases). CDR1 and CDR2 from the germline V gene are SQVTM and ANQGSEA. V shed 5 bases and J shed 3 bases, with 7 bases lying between them. The CDR3 spans 11 residues. The CDR3 loop is CSVNRDYGYTF. CDR3 bases read: TGCAGCGTTAACAGGGACTATGGC. The whole variable domain, filled in from reference TRBV29-1 and TRBJ1-2, reads SAVISQKPSRDICQRGTSLTIQCQVDSQVTMMFWYRQQPGQSLTLIATANQGSEATYESGFVIDKFPISRPNLTFSTLTVSNMSPEDSSIYLCSVNRDYGYTFGSGTRLTVV.

Concerning this clone itself: The CDR3 goes on 3 residues after the read ends, and that part is filled in from the germline J gene. The chain is built from TRBV5-1 and TRBJ1-2; TRBD1 matches 8 bases. The CDR3 runs to 14 residues. V shed 4 bases, J shed 4 bases, and the junction held 6 bases outside the gene matches. The germline CDR1 and CDR2 sequences are SGHRS and YFSETQ. The part of the CDR3 DNA that was read is TGCGCCAGCAGCGGGCGGGACAGGACCTATGGC. Protein: CASSGRDRTYG. The complete CDR3 reads CASSGRDRTYGYTF. Combining the CDR3 with reference TRBV5-1 and TRBJ1-2 gives the whole variable domain KAGVTQTPRYLIKTRGQQVTLSCSPISGHRSVSWYQQTPGQGLQFLFEYFSETQRNKGNFPGRFSGRQFSNSRSEMNVSTLELGDSALYLCASSGRDRTYGYTFGSGTRLTVV.

Comment on this clone: Read sequence stops 3 residues before the CDR3 end, and the germline J gene provides the missing end. This chain joins TRBV30 and TRBJ1-2; D possibly corresponds to TRBD1 (6 bases). Trimming removed 1 base at V and 4 bases at J, with 13 bases between. The CDR3 sequence is 14 residues long. Germline CDR1 GTSNPN, CDR2 SVGIG (reference sequence). CDR3 DNA, as far as it was read: TGTGCCTGGAGTGGCGGGGGCTTAGGCTATGGC. It encodes CAWSGGGLGYG. The whole CDR3 is CAWSGGGLGYGYTF.

On this clone: The CDR3 end falls 3 residues outside the read, so it is completed with the germline J gene. The chain combines TRBV5-1 with TRBJ1-4, with D perhaps TRBD1 (6 bases). V was trimmed by 4 bases and J by 5 bases, leaving 18 bases between them. Per germline, CDR1 SGHRS and CDR2 YFSETQ. This CDR3 spans 16 amino acids. The CDR3 sequence is CASSLQSGVSNEKLFF. CDR3 DNA, as far as it was read: TGCGCCAGCAGCCTACAATCAGGGGTATCAAATGAAAAA.

In the case of this clone: The CDR3 end lies 3 residues beyond the end of the read and is filled in from the germline J gene. V and J are TRBV29-1 and TRBJ2-5; D is undetermined. CDR1 and CDR2 (germline): SQVTM, ANQGSEA. V lost 6 bases, J lost 2 bases, and 4 bases lay in between. The length of the CDR3 is 10 residues. The covered CDR3 bases are TGCAGCGTGGCTCAAGAGACC. It yields the protein CSVAQET. The full CDR3 is CSVAQETQYF.